The 18 T cell receptor beta chains below were found in one sample sequenced in a study of cytomegalovirus exposure and HLA in healthy donors (TCRdb year 2017). The protocol used for the library was the immunoSEQ multiplex PCR assay. For the multiplex PCR, a mixture combining 60 forward primers for TCR Vbeta segments and 13 reverse primers for TCR Jbeta segments was used. TCRdb re-hosts the immuneACCESS table, in-frame sequences only. Its copies lack some clones; in the studies checked, an unresolved V gene accounts for under half of them, and the cause for the rest is not known. The sample table lists approximately 170,000 clones, around 74% of them with a count of one. Together, the top ten hold roughly 3% of the sample. What was sequenced was PBMCs. These receptors were obtained from a female donor in good health and CMV-seronegative.

The chain couples TRBV15 to TRBJ2-7; the D gene is possibly TRBD1 (6 bases). The germline gives CDR1 LNHNV, CDR2 YYDKDF (reference sequence). The CDR3 totals 15 residues. V was shortened by 0 bases and J by 2 bases, with 11 bases between the two germline ends. The CDR3 region is CATSRDRGRTYEQYF. The CDR3, as DNA: TGTGCCACCAGCAGAGACAGGGGTCGCACCTACGAGCAGTACTTC.

The gene calls are TRBV5-8 and TRBJ2-5; 11 positions agree with TRBD2. CDR3 length: 15 residues. CDR1 is SGHTS and CDR2 is YDEGEE in the germline V gene. V shed 5 bases, J shed 4 bases, and the junction held 7 bases outside the gene matches. CDR3 loop: CASSTTSGSLETQYF. CDR3 in DNA: TGTGCCAGCAGTACCACTAGCGGGAGTTTAGAGACCCAGTACTTC.

This chain joins TRBV9 and TRBJ2-5; 14 nucleotides align to TRBD2. This CDR3 comprises 19 residues. Trimming removed 6 bases from V and 4 bases from J; junction bases left unmatched: 17. Per germline, CDR1 SGDLS and CDR2 YYNGEE. CDR3 region: CASKNCPGLAGVGGETQYF. The DNA for the CDR3 is TGTGCCAGCAAAAATTGTCCGGGACTAGCGGGAGTTGGAGGAGAGACCCAGTACTTC.

V gene TRBV6-4 combines with J gene TRBJ2-2, with 10 bases fitting TRBD1. The ends lost 0 bases at V and 7 bases at J; junction bases unmatched: 5. The CDR3 extends over 16 amino acids. Germline CDR1 is MRHNA and CDR2 is SNTAGT. CDR3 nucleotide sequence: TGTGCCAGCAGTGACTCCGGGACAGGGGACAACGGGGAGCTGTTTTTT. This codes for CASSDSGTGDNGELFF.

V is TRBV7-6 and J is TRBJ2-3, with 8 nucleotides matching TRBD2. V was clipped by 1 base and J by 4 bases; unmatched bases: 4. Per germline, CDR1 SGHVS and CDR2 FNYEAQ. The CDR3 covers 15 residues. The CDR3 sequence is CASSLVAGGADTQYF. CDR3 bases: TGTGCCAGCAGCTTAGTGGCGGGGGGAGCAGATACGCAGTATTTT.

The chain is built from TRBV15 and TRBJ2-1; a possible D gene is TRBD2 (5 bases). V was trimmed by 1 base and J by 4 bases, leaving 14 bases between them. Looked up from germline, CDR1 is LNHNV and CDR2 is YYDKDF (reference sequence). The CDR3 is made up of 16 amino acids. The CDR3 is CATSRGEGSIYNEQFF. For the CDR3, the DNA is TGTGCCACCAGCAGAGGAGAGGGAAGCATTTACAATGAGCAGTTCTTC.

The chain is built from TRBV6-5 and TRBJ1-2; D perhaps matches TRBD1 (5 bases). CDR1 MNHEY and CDR2 SVGAGI come from the germline V gene. The CDR3 is 13 amino acids. Trimming pared 0 bases from V and 8 bases from J, leaving 10 bases between. CDR3 region: CASSYSDGGGYTF. CDR3 bases: TGTGCCAGCAGTTACTCCGACGGGGGAGGCTACACCTTC.

This clone was recorded once. Here the CDR3 reads CATRGQGGLETQYF. The CDR3 bases are TGCGCCACCAGGGGACAGGGAGGTTTGGAGACCCAGTACTTC. V usage is TRBV5-1 and J usage is TRBJ2-5; 9 bases are a match to TRBD1. The CDR3 is made up of 14 amino acids. Germline V gives CDR1 SGHRS, CDR2 YFSETQ. Germline trimming cut 9 bases from V and 5 bases from J; bases unmatched to any gene: 11.

This clone was detected once. The sample contains more than one DNA sequence encoding this CDR3. The J gene is TRBJ1-4, the V gene TRBV15; 11 bases are shared with TRBD1. Germline loops: CDR1 LNHNV, CDR2 YYDKDF (reference sequence). This CDR3 is 15 amino acids long. V was clipped by 3 bases and J by 3 bases; unmatched bases: 0. Here the CDR3 DNA reads TGTGCCACCAGCAGGGACAGGGGGCCTAATGAAAAACTGTTTTTT. It is translated as CATSRDRGPNEKLFF.

The chain is built from TRBV28 and TRBJ1-5; 7 bases agree with TRBD1. Germline V lookup: CDR1 MDHEN, CDR2 SYDVKM. Trimming cost V 3 bases and J 7 bases; bases outside gene matches: 12. The CDR3 contains 16 residues. Written as DNA, the CDR3 is TGTGCCAGCAGTTTTCACGGTGGCAGGGGGTACCAGCCCCAGCATTTT. Its translation: CASSFHGGRGYQPQHF.

The table lists this clone with a few counts. J is TRBJ2-6 and V is TRBV5-1, with 8 bases fitting TRBD1. V dropped 6 bases and J dropped 1; count of bases not matched to a gene: 9. Germline V CDR1 and CDR2: SGHRS, YFSETQ. CDR3 length equals 17 residues. The CDR3 nucleotides read TGCGCCAGCACCTTCTCAACAGGGGGATCTGGGGCCAACGTCCTGACTTTC. It translates to CASTFSTGGSGANVLTF.

This clone was seen at least ten times. The chain couples TRBV7-6 to TRBJ2-7, with 8 bases identical to TRBD1. Germline-derived CDR1 and CDR2 are SGHVS and FNYEAQ. J lost 3 bases, V lost 4 bases, and 8 bases had no gene match. The CDR3 covers 15 residues. The CDR3 DNA reads as TGTGCCAGCAGCTCAGACGGGACAGGACTCTACGAGCAGTACTTC. It translates to CASSSDGTGLYEQYF. Looking up the rest from reference TRBV7-6 and TRBJ2-7 gives the full variable domain: GAGVSQSPRYKVTKRGQDVALRCDPISGHVSLYWYRQALGQGPEFLTYFNYEAQQDKSGLPNDRFSAERPEGSISTLTIQRTEQRDSAMYRCASSSDGTGLYEQYFGPGTRLTVT.

The chain links TRBV6-5 to TRBJ1-1; weak D call: TRBD1 (5 bases). The CDR3 extends over 14 amino acids. Germline lookup yields CDR1 MNHEY and CDR2 SVGAGI. Between the trimmed V and J ends, which lost 6 bases and 1 base, there was a span of 12 bases. The DNA of the CDR3 is TGTGCCAGCAGGGACGGGGGAGGGAACACTGAAGCTTTCTTT. The encoded protein is CASRDGGGNTEAFF.

V usage is TRBV9 and J usage is TRBJ2-7; no definite D call. The germline gives CDR1 SGDLS, CDR2 YYNGEE. V was clipped by 3 bases and J by 7 bases, with 17 bases between them. The CDR3 consists of 14 residues. The CDR3 region is CASSESYLGWEQYF. CDR3 DNA sequence: TGTGCCAGCAGCGAGTCGTACCTAGGCTGGGAGCAGTACTTC.

The chain links TRBV21-1 to TRBJ2-2; the D call TRBD2 from the table was never checked on the DNA. TRBV21-1 is classified as a pseudogene. This CDR3 contains 16 residues. The CDR3 DNA reads as TGTGCCAGCACGCCGTCTAGCGGATCGAACACCGGGGAGCTGTTTTTT. It encodes CASTPSSGSNTGELFF.

CDR3 in amino acids: CASSGAGLSPLHF. The DNA of the CDR3 is TGTGCCAGTAGTGGTGCAGGGTTGTCACCCCTCCACTTT. The chain is built from TRBV19 and TRBJ1-6; TRBD1 is a possible D gene (5 bases). The CDR3 consists of 13 residues. Trimming took 5 bases from V and 10 from J, leaving 12 bases between them. The germline V gene has CDR1 LNHDA and CDR2 SQIVND (reference sequence).

The sample holds a few counts of this clone. The rearrangement links TRBV25-1 to TRBJ2-2, with unresolved D. V was cut by 6 bases and J by 6 bases, with 20 bases left in between. CDR1 is MGHDK and CDR2 is SYGVNS in the germline V gene. This CDR3 contains 16 residues. The CDR3 sequence: CASSPTAGLGSGELFF. CDR3 nucleotide sequence: TGTGCCAGCAGCCCCACCGCAGGTCTTGGCTCCGGGGAGCTGTTTTTT.

This clone was detected a few times. The chain carries TRBV18 and TRBJ1-1, with D unresolved. CDR1 is KGHSH and CDR2 is LQKENI in the germline V gene. This CDR3 comprises 18 residues. The V end was cut by 1 base, the J end by 3 bases, with 21 bases between. CDR3 loop: CASSPLRSTGRGYTEAFF. Here the CDR3 DNA reads TGTGCCAGCTCACCACTACGCTCCACCGGCCGCGGGTACACTGAAGCTTTCTTT.